This T cell receptor (beta chain) was captured by sequencing in a study of T cell responses to AZD1222 COVID-19 vaccine. Background on the study: The analysis combined second doses at about 4 or about 12 weeks.

Generated by immunoSEQ multiplex PCR, the TCRdb table keeps only in-frame clones and is missing some. The table lists 86,000 or so clones, approximately 90% of them singletons. The study's findings and limits: There were mostly white British donors and more females than males, and clonal diversity was possibly underestimated. Targeting of unmutated variant regions was reportedly seen in nearly half of spike-specific TCRs.

The CDR3 contains 15 residues. Between the trimmed V and J ends, which lost 4 bases and 7 bases, there was a span of 17 bases. CDR1 and CDR2 (germline): DFQATT, SNEGSKA (reference sequence). As concerns this clone: Its target is unknown.

The receptor comes from an adult in good health. This sample comprised peripheral blood, obtained on day 0 of AZD1222 vaccination. V gene TRBV20-1 combines with J gene TRBJ1-6; unclear D gene. The CDR3 reads CSATDPHKPNSPLHF. In DNA form, the CDR3 reads TGCAGTGCTACTGATCCGCACAAACCAAATTCACCCCTCCACTTT.